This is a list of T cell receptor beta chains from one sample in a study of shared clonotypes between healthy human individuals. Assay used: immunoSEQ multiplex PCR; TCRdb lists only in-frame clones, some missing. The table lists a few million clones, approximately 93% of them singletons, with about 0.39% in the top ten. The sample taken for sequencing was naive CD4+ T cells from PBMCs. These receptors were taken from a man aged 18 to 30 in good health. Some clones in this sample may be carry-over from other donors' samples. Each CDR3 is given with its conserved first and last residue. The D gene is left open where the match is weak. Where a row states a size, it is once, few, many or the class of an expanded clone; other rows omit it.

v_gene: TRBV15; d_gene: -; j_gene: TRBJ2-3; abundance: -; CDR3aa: CATSRGAGGIDTQYF; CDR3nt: TGTGCCACCAGCAGAGGTGCAGGAGGAATAGATACGCAGTATTTT
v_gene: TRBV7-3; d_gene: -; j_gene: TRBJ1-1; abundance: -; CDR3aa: CASSLKRDTEAFF; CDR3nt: TGTGCCAGCAGCTTAAAGCGGGACACTGAAGCTTTCTTT
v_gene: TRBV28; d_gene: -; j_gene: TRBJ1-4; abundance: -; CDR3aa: CASSFPRGAGVEKLFF; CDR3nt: TGTGCCAGCAGTTTTCCTAGGGGGGCGGGAGTTGAAAAACTGTTTTTT
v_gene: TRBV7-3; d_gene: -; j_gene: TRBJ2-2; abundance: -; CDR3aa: CASSRSSDTGELFF; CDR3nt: TGTGCCAGCAGCCGCTCTAGCGACACCGGGGAGCTGTTTTTT
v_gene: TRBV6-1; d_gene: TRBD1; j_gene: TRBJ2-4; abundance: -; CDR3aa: CASSYRGESKNIQYF; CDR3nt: TGTGCCAGCAGCTACAGGGGAGAGTCCAAAAACATTCAGTACTTC
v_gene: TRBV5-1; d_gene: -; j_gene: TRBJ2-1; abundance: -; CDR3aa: CASSLAGVNEQFF; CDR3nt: TGCGCCAGCAGCTTGGCGGGGGTCAATGAGCAGTTCTTC
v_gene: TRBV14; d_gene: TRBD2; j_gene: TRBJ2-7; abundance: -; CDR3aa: CASSPRPSGRSDEQYF; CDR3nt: TGTGCCAGCAGCCCAAGGCCTAGCGGGAGAAGCGACGAGCAGTACTTC
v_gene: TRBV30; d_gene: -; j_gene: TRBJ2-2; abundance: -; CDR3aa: CAWSEYQETGELFF; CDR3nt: TGTGCCTGGAGTGAATACCAGGAAACCGGGGAGCTGTTTTTT
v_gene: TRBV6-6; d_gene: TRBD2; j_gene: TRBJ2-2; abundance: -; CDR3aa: CASSRVAGTNTGELFF; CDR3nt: TGTGCCAGCAGTCGAGTAGCGGGGACTAACACCGGGGAGCTGTTTTTT
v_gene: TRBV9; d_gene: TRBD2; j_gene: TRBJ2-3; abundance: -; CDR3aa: CASRPPGGADTQYF; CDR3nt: TGTGCCAGCCGACCGCCGGGGGGTGCAGATACGCAGTATTTT
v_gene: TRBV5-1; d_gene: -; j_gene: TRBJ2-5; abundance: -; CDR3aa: CASSLAGKETQYF; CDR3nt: TGCGCCAGCAGCTTAGCAGGGAAAGAGACCCAGTACTTC
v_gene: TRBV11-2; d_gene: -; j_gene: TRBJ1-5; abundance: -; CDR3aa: CASSLDASDSQHF; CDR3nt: TGTGCCAGCAGCTTAGATGCGTCGGATTCCCAGCATTTT
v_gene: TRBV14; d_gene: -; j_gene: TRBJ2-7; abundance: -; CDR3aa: CASSHRWGRTLHGEQYF; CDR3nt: TGTGCCAGCAGCCACCGCTGGGGCAGGACCCTCCATGGCGAGCAGTACTTC
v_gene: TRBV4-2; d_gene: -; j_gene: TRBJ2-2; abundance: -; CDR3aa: CASSQGEVGELFF; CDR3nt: TGTGCCAGCAGCCAAGGGGAAGTCGGGGAGCTGTTTTTT
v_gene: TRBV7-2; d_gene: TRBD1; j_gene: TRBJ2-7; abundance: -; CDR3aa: CASSRTGVGSYEQYF; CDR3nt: TGTGCCAGCAGCCGGACAGGGGTTGGTTCCTACGAGCAGTACTTC
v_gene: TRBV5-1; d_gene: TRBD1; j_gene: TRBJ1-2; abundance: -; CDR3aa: CASSLHGGQDYGYTF; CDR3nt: TGCGCCAGCAGCCTCCATGGGGGACAGGACTATGGCTACACCTTC
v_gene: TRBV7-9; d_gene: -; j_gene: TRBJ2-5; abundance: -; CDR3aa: CASSPAGAQYF; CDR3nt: TGTGCCAGCAGCCCCGCCGGGGCCCAGTACTTC
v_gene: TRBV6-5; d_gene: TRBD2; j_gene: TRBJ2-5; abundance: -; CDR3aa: CASSRGEVQETQYF; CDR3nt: TGTGCCAGCAGTCGGGGGGAGGTCCAAGAGACCCAGTACTTC
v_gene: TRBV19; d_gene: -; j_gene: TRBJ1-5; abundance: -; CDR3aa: CASSIWGGTYDQPQHF; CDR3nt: TGTGCCAGTAGTATATGGGGAGGGACGTATGATCAGCCCCAGCATTTT
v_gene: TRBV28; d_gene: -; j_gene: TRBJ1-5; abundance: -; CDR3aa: CASRDWIGQPQHF; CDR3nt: TGTGCCAGCAGGGACTGGATCGGTCAGCCCCAGCATTTT
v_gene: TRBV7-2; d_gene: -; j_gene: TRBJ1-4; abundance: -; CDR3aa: CASSLSFANEKLFF; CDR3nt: TGTGCCAGCAGCTTATCCTTTGCTAATGAAAAACTGTTTTTT
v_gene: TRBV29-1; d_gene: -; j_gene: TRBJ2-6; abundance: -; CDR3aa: CSHLSGANVLTF; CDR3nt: TGCAGCCACCTCTCTGGGGCCAACGTCCTGACTTTC
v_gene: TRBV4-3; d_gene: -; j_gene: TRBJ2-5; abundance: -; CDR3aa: CASSQTGLEETQYF; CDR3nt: TGCGCCAGCAGCCAGACGGGACTTGAGGAGACCCAGTACTTC
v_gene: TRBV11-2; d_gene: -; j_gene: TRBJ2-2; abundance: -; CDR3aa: CASSSEGGELFF; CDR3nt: TGTGCCAGCAGCTCCGAGGGTGGGGAGCTGTTTTTT
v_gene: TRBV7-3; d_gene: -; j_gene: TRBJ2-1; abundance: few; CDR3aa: CASSRSPNEQFF; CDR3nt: TGTGCCAGCAGCCGGTCCCCCAATGAGCAGTTCTTC
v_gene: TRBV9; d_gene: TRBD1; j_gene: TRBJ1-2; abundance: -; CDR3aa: CASSRQGPGVANYGYTF; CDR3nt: TGTGCCAGCAGCAGACAGGGGCCGGGTGTCGCTAACTATGGCTACACCTTC
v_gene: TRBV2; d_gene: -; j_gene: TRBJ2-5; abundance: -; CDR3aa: CASSEGVRQETQYF; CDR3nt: TGTGCCAGCAGTGAAGGGGTCAGACAAGAGACCCAGTACTTC